Each of the 3 T cell receptor beta chains below was sequenced from the same sample in a study of Ad26.COV2.S vaccination and SARS-CoV-2 variants. Clones were read by immunoSEQ multiplex PCR, and TCRdb kept only the in-frame ones, dropping some. This table has some 350,000 clones, roughly 90% appearing once. Treatment defined: roughly 20 received Ad26.COV2.S at low or high dose, single or two shots; about 5 received placebo; per-sample allocation not given. Day 63 after the first vaccine or placebo injection was the time point for sampling. The input for sequencing was peripheral blood, taken in a trial of Ad26.COV2.S vaccine versus placebo. All receptors derive from a person between 18 and 65 years old who received the Ad26.COV2.S COVID-19 vaccine or a placebo.

This clone was detected once. V gene TRBV11-2 combines with J gene TRBJ2-7; 7 nucleotides align to TRBD1. Germline CDR1 reads SGHAT; CDR2 reads FQNNGV. The CDR3 sequence is 15 residues long. V was clipped by 3 bases and J by 0 bases; unmatched bases: 5. CDR3 coding DNA: TGTGCCAGCAGCTTTCTGGACAGGAGCTCCTACGAGCAGTACTTC. It is translated as CASSFLDRSSYEQYF.

The V call is TRBV4-2, the J call TRBJ2-7; TRBD2 agrees at 7 bases. Per the germline V gene, CDR1 is LGHNA and CDR2 is YNFKEQ. V lost 0 bases, J lost 3 bases, and 5 bases stayed unmatched. This CDR3 spans 15 amino acids. The CDR3 here is CASSQELGRDYEQYV. CDR3 DNA sequence: TGTGCCAGCAGCCAAGAACTGGGGAGGGACTACGAGCAGTACGTC.

The chain carries TRBV12-3 or TRBV12-4 and TRBJ2-1, with D perhaps matching TRBD1 or TRBD2 (5 bases each). The CDR3 is 12 amino acids. Trimming took 1 base from V and 9 from J, leaving 7 bases between them. The CDR3 sequence: CASSLVGGEQFF. In DNA form, the CDR3 reads TGTGCCAGCAGTTTAGTTGGGGGTGAGCAGTTCTTC.